These 9 T cell receptor beta chains share one sample of origin, sequenced in a study of blood T cell repertoires in COVID-19. Here immunoSEQ multiplex PCR was the method, and the copy in TCRdb shows in-frame clones only, minus some. Among more than 35,000 clones listed, nearly 90% were seen once. The sample taken for sequencing was peripheral blood. The receptors here all came from a man aged 70 or older with active COVID-19.

The chain carries TRBV5-5 and TRBJ2-1, with TRBD2 matching 10 bases. The CDR3 sequence is 15 residues long. Trimming removed 1 base from V and 7 bases from J; junction bases left unmatched: 5. Germline V gene sequence: CDR1 SGHKS, CDR2 YYEKEE (reference sequence). The CDR3 DNA reads as TGTGCCAGCAGCTTGTTGATAGCGGGGGGTAATGAGCAGTTCTTC. Encoded protein: CASSLLIAGGNEQFF.

The chain has TRBV3-1 (or the pseudogene TRBV3-2) and TRBJ2-1, with 9 bases matching TRBD1. This CDR3 has 20 residues. J gave up 5 bases and V 0 bases, and 17 bases lay outside the gene matches. Per germline, CDR1 LGHDT and CDR2 YNNKEL (reference sequence). DNA of the CDR3: TGTGCCAGCAGCCAAGAAGATTTTACACAGGGGGCATCAATGGACAATGAGCAGTTCTTC. Translated: CASSQEDFTQGASMDNEQFF.

This chain joins TRBV14 and TRBJ1-1; 7 nucleotides line up with TRBD1. The CDR3 runs to 14 residues. CDR1 is SGHDN and CDR2 is FVKESK in the germline V gene. V shed 6 bases, J shed 2 bases, and the junction held 6 bases outside the gene matches. The CDR3, as DNA: TGTGCCAGCAGACCGACAGGGTCAAACACTGAAGCTTTCTTT. This gives the protein CASRPTGSNTEAFF.

The chain uses TRBV7-2 and TRBJ2-1; TRBD2 aligns across 7 bases. CDR1 and CDR2 (germline): SGHTA, FQGNSA. V dropped 0 bases and J dropped 7; count of bases not matched to a gene: 6. The CDR3 spans 15 residues. CDR3: CASSLAGGRMNEQFF. The DNA for the CDR3 is TGTGCCAGCAGCTTAGCGGGAGGGAGAATGAATGAGCAGTTCTTC.

The chain recombines TRBV4-3 with TRBJ2-5, with 13 bases matching TRBD2. V shed 0 bases, J shed 6 bases, and the junction held 4 bases outside the gene matches. CDR1 LGHNA and CDR2 YSLEER come from the germline V gene. CDR3 length: 16 amino acids. CDR3 in amino acids: CASSQELAGGSKTQYF. As DNA, the CDR3 is TGCGCCAGCAGCCAAGAACTAGCGGGGGGGTCGAAGACCCAGTACTTC.

The chain combines TRBV9 with TRBJ2-2, with D tentatively TRBD2 (5 bases). This CDR3 is 13 amino acids long. The V and J ends lost 7 bases and 5 bases respectively, with 12 bases between them. Germline-derived CDR1 and CDR2 are SGDLS and YYNGEE. The CDR3 protein is CASSRRVTGELFF. The CDR3 DNA reads TGTGCCAGCTCCAGGCGGGTTACCGGGGAGCTGTTTTTT.

The chain combines TRBV18 with TRBJ2-5; 7 bases are a match to TRBD1. Germline CDR1 reads KGHSH; CDR2 reads LQKENI. The CDR3 spans 14 residues. Trimming removed 4 bases from V and 2 bases from J; junction bases left unmatched: 4. The CDR3 loop reads CASSHRTGQETQYF. In nucleotides, the CDR3 is TGTGCCAGCTCACACAGGACAGGACAAGAGACCCAGTACTTC.

The rearrangement uses TRBV10-1 and TRBJ2-2; D perhaps matches TRBD2 (6 bases). The CDR3 is 13 amino acids. Trimming left V 6 bases short and J 7 bases short, with 12 bases between. The germline gives CDR1 WNHNN, CDR2 SYGVQD (reference sequence). CDR3 bases: TGCGCCAGCAGCCCCGGGGGAAACGGGGAGCTGTTTTTT. Translating it yields CASSPGGNGELFF.

V and J are TRBV4-1 and TRBJ1-4; D uncertain. This CDR3 is 15 amino acids long. Trimming left V 1 base short and J 0 bases short, with 6 bases between. CDR1 MGHRA and CDR2 YSYEKL come from the germline V gene. CDR3 region: CASSQVRATNEKLFF. CDR3 bases: TGCGCCAGCAGCCAAGTACGGGCAACTAATGAAAAACTGTTTTTT.